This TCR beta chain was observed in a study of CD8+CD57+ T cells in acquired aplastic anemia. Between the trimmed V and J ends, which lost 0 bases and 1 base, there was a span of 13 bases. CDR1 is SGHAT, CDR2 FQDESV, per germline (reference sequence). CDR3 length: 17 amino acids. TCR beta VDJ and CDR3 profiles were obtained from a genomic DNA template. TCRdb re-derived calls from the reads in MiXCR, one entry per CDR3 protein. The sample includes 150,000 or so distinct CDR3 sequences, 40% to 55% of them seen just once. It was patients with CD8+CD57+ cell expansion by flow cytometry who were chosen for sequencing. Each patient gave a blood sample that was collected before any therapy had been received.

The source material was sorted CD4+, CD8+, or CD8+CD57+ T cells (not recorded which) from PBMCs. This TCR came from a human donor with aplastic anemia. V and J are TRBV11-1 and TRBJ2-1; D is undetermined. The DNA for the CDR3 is TGTGCCAGCAGCTTAGCGTTGCGGACCCTATCCTACAATGAGCAGTTCTTC. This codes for CASSLALRTLSYNEQFF. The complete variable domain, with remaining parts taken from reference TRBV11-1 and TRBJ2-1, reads EAEVAQSPRYKITEKSQAVAFWCDPISGHATLYWYRQILGQGPELLVQFQDESVVDDSQLPKDRFSAERLKGVDSTLKIQPAELGDSAMYLCASSLALRTLSYNEQFFGPGTRLTVL.